This T cell receptor beta chain was observed in a study of blood T cells in healthy people across ages. The length of the CDR3 is 14 residues. Germline CDR1 SGHAT, CDR2 FQNNGV. Between the trimmed V and J ends, which lost 4 bases and 0 bases, there was a span of 9 bases. Donors ranged from roughly 6 to 90 years old and were healthy Caucasians in Russia. Primers used in a second PCR of about 7 to 12 cycles were a sample-barcoded 5' primer and a J-beta primer mix. TCRdb reprocessed the 5' RACE reads with MiXCR, giving one entry per CDR3 protein. The sample has 250,000 to 300,000 distinct CDR3 sequences; 25% to 30% are singletons. Worth noting for this clonotype: No antigen is known for it.

Study-level points and caveats: What prevented conclusive comparison of naive and antigen-experienced cells was that PBMCs were unsorted. Considered underestimates were the diversity estimates obtained from one million T cells.

This receptor was identified in a woman in her 70s in good health. V usage is TRBV11-2 and J usage is TRBJ1-1; TRBD1 is a possible D gene (5 bases). The sequenced material came from blood. The CDR3 coding sequence is TGTGCCAGCAGCTGGAAAGGGGTGAACACTGAAGCTTTCTTT. Protein product: CASSWKGVNTEAFF.